This T cell receptor beta chain came from a study of OX40 agonist ivuxolimab in advanced cancers. On the study more broadly: Ivuxolimab, an agonist antibody against OX40 (CD134), was given to patients. Partial responses were achieved by three patients, one with hepatocellular carcinoma and two with cutaneous melanoma. Study results and limitations: Part of the nonresponder group also had normalized T-cell clonal expansion that was low. Researchers did not determine the expanded peripheral T cells' antigen specificity.

Repertoires were generated with immunoSEQ multiplex PCR, while TCRdb's copy carries only in-frame clones and drops some. The table shows tens of thousands of clones, with around nine tenths occurring only once. Remarks on this clone: Its antigen is not known.

Here the sequenced sample was CD4+ or CD8+ T cells sorted from blood, taken in a trial of the OX40 agonist ivuxolimab. This TCR was recovered from an adult with an advanced solid tumor such as melanoma, head and neck, liver or kidney cancer.

The CDR3 sequence: CASSFPLAQQYEQYF. The CDR3, as DNA: TGTGCCAGCAGTTTCCCACTAGCGCAACAGTACGAGCAGTACTTC. The rearrangement uses TRBV27 and TRBJ2-7; 7 bases map to TRBD2. The germline V gene has CDR1 MNHEY and CDR2 SMNVEV (reference sequence). The CDR3 is 15 amino acids. Germline trimming cut 3 bases from V and 4 bases from J; bases unmatched to any gene: 9.